A single sample gave rise to the 15 T cell receptor beta chains below, sequenced in a study of tumor-infiltrating lymphocytes in primary liver carcinoma. Taking about 17-32 mg of unsorted bulk tissue, the authors co-extracted RNA and DNA. Reverse transcription of roughly 0.5 ug total RNA with a constant-region primer produced TCR beta cDNA. Library construction for TCR beta comprised three nested multiplex PCR rounds performed with slightly modified ARM-PCR. For approximately 11 cycles apiece, the opening two PCR rounds ran with TRBV1-TRBV30 forward primers and a C-beta reverse primer. TCRdb reanalysed the multiplex PCR reads using MiXCR and keeps one entry per CDR3 protein. The sample includes approximately 190,000 distinct CDR3 sequences, 85% seen only once; the top ten take about a sixth. What was sequenced was tumor tissue from primary liver carcinoma. The receptors come from a man in his forties or fifties with primary liver carcinoma and hepatitis B virus infection.

As for this clonotype: A read error may account for a junction end that differs from germline. This sequence joins TRBV6-2 or TRBV6-3 and TRBJ1-2; D gene ambiguous. The germline V gene has CDR1 MNHEY and CDR2 SVGEGT. The CDR3 is made up of 12 amino acids. CDR3 nucleotide sequence: TGTGCCAGCGGACTGTTTTACTATAGCTACACCTTC. As protein: CASGLFYYSYTF.

This clonotype was counted once. The junction shows a germline mismatch at one end, possibly a read error. The V and J genes are TRBV5-4 and TRBJ2-1; TRBD2 matches at 8 bases. The germline CDR1 and CDR2 sequences are SGHNT and YYREEE (reference sequence). The CDR3 extends over 15 amino acids. The CDR3 DNA is TGTGCCAGCAATCTCGTCGGGGGGGGTTACAGTGAGCAGTTCTTC. It codes for CASNLVGGGYSEQFF.

As for this clonotype: An end of the junction does not agree with germline; a read error may underlie this. The chain couples TRBV29-1 to TRBJ2-5; 11 bases fit TRBD1. CDR3 length: 15 residues. Germline lookup yields CDR1 SQVTM and CDR2 ANQGSEA. CDR3 nucleotides: TGCAACTTTGAAGCGGACAGGGGGCGAGCAGAGACCCAGCACTTC. This sequence encodes CNFEADRGRAETQHF.

This clonotype was recorded only once. The V gene is TRBV11-3, the J gene TRBJ2-3; maybe TRBD2 (5 bases). Germline V lookup: CDR1 SGHNT, CDR2 YENEEA. The CDR3 extends over 15 amino acids. V lost 7 bases and J lost 3, with 17 bases in between. The CDR3 here is CASNFSVRRTDTQYF. The CDR3 DNA is TGTGCCAGCAACTTTAGCGTGAGGAGGACAGATACGCAGTATTTT.

Concerning this clonotype itself: A much larger clone differs from this one at a single base, so this may be a read error. The chain links TRBV7-9 to TRBJ2-1; 13 bases agree with TRBD2. Germline CDR1 and CDR2: SEHNR and FQNEAQ (reference sequence). This CDR3 is built from 15 residues. The CDR3 DNA reads as TGTACCAGCAGGAGGACTAGCGGGAGTGGCTTTGAGCAGTTCTTC. It encodes CTSRRTSGSGFEQFF.

Concerning this clonotype itself: The CDR3 does not close with the conserved phenylalanine or tryptophan, likely indicating a read error. The chain has TRBV4-2 and TRBJ2-1, with D maybe TRBD2 (5 bases). In germline, CDR1 is LGHNA, CDR2 YNFKEQ. The CDR3 has 14 amino acids. The CDR3 DNA reads as TGTGCCACCAGCCAAGAACTAGAAACGAATGAGCAGTTCCTC. Amino acid sequence: CATSQELETNEQFL.

About this clonotype: The CDR3 does not close with the conserved phenylalanine or tryptophan, likely indicating a read error. The V call is TRBV6-2 or TRBV6-3, the J call TRBJ2-7, with 11 bases matching TRBD2. CDR1 and CDR2 (germline): MNHEY, SVGEGT. This CDR3 has 16 residues. This CDR3 reads CASSYSSSGRRYEQYL. DNA for the CDR3: TGTGCTAGCAGTTACTCGTCTAGCGGGAGGAGATACGAGCAGTACCTC.

As concerns this clonotype: This may be a read error, as it is one base from a much larger clone. The chain uses TRBV7-9 and TRBJ2-3; 8 bases are shared with TRBD1. Judging by the DNA end, TRBJ1-5 fits better; the J call may be wrong. Per germline, CDR1 SEHNR and CDR2 FQNEAQ (reference sequence). CDR3 length: 15 residues. The chain's CDR3 is CASSRRGQDTDTQHF. DNA for the CDR3: TGTGCCAGCAGTAGGAGGGGACAGGACACAGATACGCAGCATTTT.

This clonotype was counted only a few times. At one of its ends the junction is not consistent with the germline gene, which may arise from a read error. This chain joins TRBV11-2 and TRBJ1-5; D is perhaps TRBD1 (6 bases). The DNA end lines up better with TRBJ2-3; the J call may be wrong. The CDR3 runs 17 residues. Germline CDR1 and CDR2: SGHAT and FQNNGV. In nucleotides, the CDR3 is TGTGCCAGTAGCTTGGTAGGGGTAACAGGGAGCAATCAGCCCCAGTATTTT. Protein: CASSLVGVTGSNQPQYF.

To note about this clonotype: The CDR3 carries no conserved terminal phenylalanine or tryptophan, so it likely arises from a read error. The limits of the CDR3 on the DNA are not certain, so only TCRdb's listed CDR3 is given. The chain uses TRBV13 and TRBJ2-5; the table names TRBD2, a call not compared with the DNA. The V gene's germline CDR1 is PRHDT and CDR2 FYEKMQ (reference sequence). The CDR3 is made up of 15 amino acids, end residues included. The CDR3 spells CASSPRPGTPETQYV.

A note on this clonotype: Because the CDR3's place on the DNA is in doubt, the DNA is left out and the CDR3 is given as listed by TCRdb. V and J are TRBV6-6 and TRBJ2-2; the DNA was not used to check the table's D call, TRBD1. Germline lookup yields CDR1 MNHNY and CDR2 SVGAGI (reference sequence). Inclusive of both ends, the CDR3 amounts to 14 amino acids. The CDR3 spells CAICVARGTGELFF.

This clonotype came up once. At one end, the junction sequence differs from germline, possibly due to a read error. The rearrangement joins TRBV7-9 to TRBJ2-1; D ambiguous. Looked up from germline, CDR1 is SEHNR and CDR2 is FQNEAQ (reference sequence). This CDR3 has 11 residues. DNA for the CDR3: TGTGCCAGTAACTCGATCAATGAGCACTTCTTC. It encodes CASNSINEHFF.

This clonotype has a handful of counts. At one of its ends the junction is not consistent with the germline gene, which may arise from a read error. The gene calls are TRBV11-2 and TRBJ1-6; D not certain. The CDR3 contains 15 residues. The germline V gene has CDR1 SGHAT and CDR2 FQNNGV. The CDR3 coding sequence is TGTGCCAGCAGCCGCGAGGATAGGGCCTATTCACCCCTCCAATTT. Residues: CASSREDRAYSPLQF. Full variable domain (remainder filled in from reference TRBV11-2 and TRBJ1-6): EAGVAQSPRYKIIEKRQSVAFWCNPISGHATLYWYQQILGQGPKLLIQFQNNGVVDDSQLPKDRFSAERLKGVDSTLKIQPAKLEDSAVYLCASSREDRAYSPLQFGNGTRLTVT.

A remark on this clonotype: Here the CDR3 omits its conserved ending phenylalanine or tryptophan, so a read error is the likely source. Here the CDR3 reads CASTGRYPYEQYS. CDR3 bases: TGTGCTAGCACTGGGCGTTATCCCTACGAGCAGTACTCC. J is TRBJ2-7 and V is TRBV6-2 or TRBV6-3; D remains ambiguous. The germline CDR1 and CDR2 sequences are MNHEY and SVGEGT. The CDR3 spans 13 residues.

Remarks on this clonotype: At one end, the junction sequence differs from germline, possibly due to a read error. The V call is TRBV29-1, the J call TRBJ2-1; tentative D call: TRBD2 (6 bases). Germline CDR1 reads SQVTM; CDR2 reads ANQGSEA. This CDR3 has 14 residues. CDR3 DNA: TGCGGCGTTGATCCAGGGAGGTTTTTGAGGGAGCAATTCTTC. Amino acids: CGVDPGRFLREQFF.